What follows are 20 T cell receptor beta chains derived from one specimen sequenced in a study of T cell changes during pregnancy in multiple sclerosis. The repertoire was sequenced with immunoSEQ multiplex PCR; TCRdb's copy has only in-frame clones and lacks some. The sample has about 68,000 clones, 90% seen once. The material sequenced was peripheral blood, taken in the third trimester of pregnancy. The receptors were gathered from a female donor with multiple sclerosis, enrolled in a pregnancy study.

The J gene is TRBJ2-4, the V gene TRBV4-1, with 7 bases aligning to TRBD1. Trimming removed 3 bases from V and 8 bases from J; junction bases left unmatched: 7. The CDR3 consists of 14 residues. The germline CDR1 and CDR2 sequences are MGHRA and YSYEKL. The CDR3, as DNA: TGCGCCAGCAGCCAGACAGGGATTATTGACATTCAGTACTTC. As protein: CASSQTGIIDIQYF.

This sequence joins TRBV6-5 and TRBJ2-5; D perhaps matches TRBD1 (6 bases). Germline CDR1 and CDR2: MNHEY and SVGAGI. This CDR3 is built from 15 residues. The V and J ends lost 2 bases and 5 bases respectively, with 15 bases between them. The chain's CDR3 is CASSYSHRVRETQYF. The CDR3 DNA follows: TGTGCCAGCAGTTACAGCCACAGGGTTCGGGAGACCCAGTACTTC.

V gene TRBV5-4 combines with J gene TRBJ2-7, with D tentatively TRBD1 (6 bases). CDR3 length: 13 amino acids. The germline V and J ends were trimmed by 4 bases and 2 bases, with 10 bases remaining between them. Germline values: CDR1 SGHNT, CDR2 YYREEE (reference sequence). The CDR3 sequence: CASSDRQAYEQYF. DNA for the CDR3: TGTGCCAGCAGCGATCGACAGGCCTACGAGCAGTACTTC. The variable domain in full, completed from reference TRBV5-4 and TRBJ2-7, reads ETGVTQSPTHLIKTRGQQVTLRCSSQSGHNTVSWYQQALGQGPQFIFQYYREEENGRGNFPPRFSGLQFPNYSSELNVNALELDDSALYLCASSDRQAYEQYFGPGTRLTVT.

The chain carries TRBV19 and TRBJ1-3; D ambiguous. The CDR3 spans 13 residues. Germline loops: CDR1 LNHDA, CDR2 SQIVND (reference sequence). Trimming removed 4 bases at V and 2 bases at J, with 6 bases between. The CDR3 region is CASSTEPGNTIYF. Here the CDR3 DNA reads TGTGCCAGTAGTACCGAGCCTGGAAACACCATATATTTT.

This rearrangement joins TRBV5-1 to TRBJ2-7; 7 positions match TRBD1. After removal of 7 bases from V and 2 bases from J, the junction contained 15 bases not matched to a gene. The CDR3 is made up of 16 amino acids. Germline assignment: CDR1 SGHRS and CDR2 YFSETQ. Here the CDR3 reads CASSRASTGWTYEQYF. CDR3 DNA sequence: TGCGCCAGCTCTAGGGCGTCGACAGGGTGGACCTACGAGCAGTACTTC.

This clone appeared a single time. The CDR3 protein is CASRYKDSSGDREAFF. The DNA of the CDR3 is TGTGCCAGCAGGTATAAGGACAGCTCCGGGGACCGCGAAGCTTTCTTT. The rearrangement links TRBV11-2 to TRBJ1-1; D might be TRBD1 (6 bases). The germline V gene has CDR1 SGHAT and CDR2 FQNNGV. V lost 6 bases, J lost 8 bases, and 25 bases lay in between. CDR3 size: 16 residues.

This chain connects TRBV7-9 to TRBJ2-1; possible D gene TRBD2, 7 bases. The V gene's germline CDR1 is SEHNR and CDR2 FQNEAQ (reference sequence). Trimming cost V 1 base and J 5 bases, with 12 bases left between them. CDR3 size: 15 residues. The CDR3 is CASSLGGGGHNEQFF. DNA of the CDR3: TGTGCCAGCAGCTTAGGGGGCGGGGGCCACAATGAGCAGTTCTTC.

The chain couples TRBV10-3 to TRBJ2-1; possible D gene TRBD1, 5 bases. The CDR3 sequence is 11 residues long. Trimming shortened V by 10 bases and J by 9 bases, and 13 bases separated the two germline ends. Germline assignment: CDR1 ENHRY and CDR2 SYGVKD. The CDR3 protein is CATRGSGEQFF. The CDR3 coding sequence is TGTGCCACAAGGGGTTCGGGTGAGCAGTTCTTC.

This chain connects TRBV29-1 to TRBJ2-1; no clear D gene. Trimming stripped 4 bases from V and 3 bases from J, with 10 bases between. Germline V gene lookup returns CDR1 SQVTM and CDR2 ANQGSEA. This CDR3 is 13 amino acids long. CDR3 residues: CSVVLVLYNEQFF. Written as DNA, the CDR3 is TGCAGCGTTGTCCTTGTACTCTACAATGAGCAGTTCTTC.

The chain joins TRBV10-3 to TRBJ2-7, with TRBD1 identical over 9 bases. Losses at the gene ends were 5 bases for V and 4 bases for J; bases not matched to a gene: 3. The V gene's germline CDR1 is ENHRY and CDR2 SYGVKD. This CDR3 has 13 amino acids. The CDR3 region is CAISPGTGYEQYF. CDR3 nucleotide sequence: TGTGCCATCAGTCCCGGGACAGGGTACGAGCAGTACTTC.

A few counts support this clone. V is TRBV6-5 and J is TRBJ2-7, with D unclear. Looked up from germline, CDR1 is MNHEY and CDR2 is SVGAGI. The CDR3 is made up of 14 amino acids. With 2 bases removed from V and 4 bases from J, the gap between germline ends came to 12 bases. The CDR3 DNA reads TGTGCCAGCAGTTACCAGGTCGGCCCTTACGAGCAGTACTTC. Translation gives CASSYQVGPYEQYF.

The chain employs TRBV19 and TRBJ2-4; possible D gene TRBD2, 5 bases. V was clipped by 4 bases and J by 1 base, with 14 bases between them. The CDR3 totals 16 residues. CDR1 LNHDA and CDR2 SQIVND come from the germline V gene (reference sequence). The CDR3 region is CASSSIEERAKNIQYF. Written as DNA, the CDR3 is TGTGCCAGTAGTAGTATAGAGGAGCGGGCCAAAAACATTCAGTACTTC.

This sequence joins TRBV19 and TRBJ1-1; 10 bases map to TRBD1. The CDR3 covers 15 residues. Germline assignment: CDR1 LNHDA and CDR2 SQIVND (reference sequence). J gave up 4 bases and V 8 bases, and 10 bases lay outside the gene matches. This CDR3 is CASGTGVFSGTEAFF. The DNA of the CDR3 is TGTGCCAGTGGGACAGGGGTATTTTCGGGCACTGAAGCTTTCTTT.

The chain combines TRBV6-6 with TRBJ2-1; no clear D gene. The CDR3 covers 13 residues. The V gene lost 2 bases and the J gene lost 6 bases, with 8 bases spanning the gap. The germline V gene has CDR1 MNHNY and CDR2 SVGAGI (reference sequence). The CDR3 sequence: CASSYPSRNEQFF. The DNA of the CDR3 is TGTGCCAGCAGTTACCCGTCGCGCAATGAGCAGTTCTTC.

DNA for the CDR3: TGCGCCAGCAGCTTGCTCCTGTACACTGAAGCTTTCTTT. It encodes CASSLLLYTEAFF. The chain links TRBV5-1 to TRBJ1-1, with unresolved D. CDR1 is SGHRS and CDR2 is YFSETQ in the germline V gene. The V end was cut by 1 base, the J end by 3 bases, with 7 bases between. The CDR3 is 13 amino acids.

This chain connects TRBV27 to TRBJ1-6; TRBD1 aligns across 7 bases. CDR1 MNHEY and CDR2 SMNVEV come from the germline V gene (reference sequence). The CDR3 is 15 amino acids. J gave up 10 bases and V 4 bases, and 10 bases lay outside the gene matches. The CDR3 region is CASSSTNRGWSPLHF. CDR3 sequence (DNA): TGTGCCAGCAGTTCTACCAACAGGGGATGGTCACCCCTCCACTTT.

This chain uses TRBV7-2 with TRBJ1-4; D uncertain. V lost 1 base and J 3 bases, leaving 9 bases between the germline ends. Per the germline V gene, CDR1 is SGHTA and CDR2 is FQGNSA. The CDR3 consists of 15 residues. The CDR3 sequence is CASSLVSGSNEKLFF. For the CDR3, the DNA is TGTGCCAGCAGCTTAGTCTCGGGTTCTAATGAAAAACTGTTTTTT.

The chain uses TRBV10-1 and TRBJ2-5; D call uncertain. Trimming removed 10 bases from V and 3 bases from J, with 6 bases in between. The CDR3 consists of 10 residues. Germline V gives CDR1 WNHNN, CDR2 SYGVQD (reference sequence). Here the CDR3 DNA reads TGCGCCATCGAGAAAGAGACCCAGTACTTC. This sequence encodes CAIEKETQYF.

V and J are TRBV19 and TRBJ1-5; D unresolved. Per the germline V gene, CDR1 is LNHDA and CDR2 is SQIVND (reference sequence). Trimming removed 0 bases from V and 6 bases from J, with 6 bases in between. This CDR3 region has 13 residues. The DNA of the CDR3 is TGTGCCAGTAGTATAGATTTACTTCAGCCCCAGCATTTT. Encoded protein: CASSIDLLQPQHF.

The V call is TRBV9, the J call TRBJ1-1; perhaps TRBD1 as D (5 bases). The CDR3 extends over 15 amino acids. CDR1 is SGDLS and CDR2 is YYNGEE in the germline V gene. The germline V and J ends were trimmed by 3 bases and 3 bases, with 15 bases remaining between them. The CDR3 is CASSAGPRQDTEAFF. Here the CDR3 DNA reads TGTGCCAGCAGCGCAGGGCCGAGGCAGGACACTGAAGCTTTCTTT.